The rows below give T cell receptor beta chains drawn from one sample of a study of cytomegalovirus exposure and HLA in healthy donors. Sequenced by immunoSEQ multiplex PCR; TCRdb stores in-frame clones only, minus some. The sample consists of 150,000 to 170,000 clones, about 88% of them appearing once. The sample was PBMCs. These receptors all come from a man aged 18 to 35 in good health and CMV-seropositive. The CDR3 runs from the conserved cysteine through the conserved F or W. A D gene is named only where the DNA matches it firmly. Only part of the rows carry a size: once, few, many, or a class if the clone is expanded.

TRBJ2-7,TRBV11-2,TRBD2,-,CASSPQTSGGPYEQYF,TGTGCCAGCAGCCCACAGACTAGCGGGGGCCCCTACGAGCAGTACTTC
TRBJ2-5,TRBV9,TRBD2,-,CASSTSGLKETQYF,TGTGCCAGCAGCACTAGCGGGCTGAAAGAGACCCAGTACTTC
TRBJ2-7,TRBV7-8,TRBD2,-,CASSLAGTSVFYEQYF,TGTGCCAGCAGCTTAGCGGGGACTAGCGTCTTCTACGAGCAGTACTTC
TRBJ2-2,TRBV9,-,-,CASSVARGGELFF,TGTGCCAGCAGCGTCGCGAGAGGCGGGGAGCTGTTTTTT
TRBJ1-2,TRBV18,TRBD1,-,CASSQTLDEGARYGYTF,TGTGCCAGCTCACAAACCTTGGATGAGGGGGCTCGCTATGGCTACACCTTC
TRBJ2-7,TRBV27,-,-,CASSFLGQSSYEQYF,TGTGCCAGCAGTTTTTTGGGGCAATCCTCCTACGAGCAGTACTTC
TRBJ2-3,TRBV5-1,-,-,CASTSPSGGTQYF,TGCGCCAGCACTTCCCCCAGCGGTGGTACGCAGTATTTT
TRBJ2-2,TRBV5-4,-,-,CASSLVVRRSNTGELFF,TGTGCCAGCAGCTTGGTCGTCAGGAGGTCGAACACCGGGGAGCTGTTTTTT
TRBJ2-7,TRBV29-1,-,-,CSVGEGVYEQYF,TGCAGCGTAGGGGAGGGGGTTTACGAGCAGTACTTC
TRBJ1-1,TRBV7-3,-,-,CASSLSPGSNTEAFF,TGTGCCAGCAGCTTAAGCCCAGGGTCGAACACTGAAGCTTTCTTT
TRBJ2-3,TRBV11-2,TRBD2,once,CASSRGLAGISTDTQYF,TGTGCCAGCAGCCGTGGACTAGCGGGGATATCCACAGATACGCAGTATTTT
TRBJ2-7,TRBV7-2,-,once,CASSLGSGFGEQYF,TGTGCCAGCAGCCTCGGGAGCGGGTTCGGTGAGCAGTACTTC
TRBJ2-5,TRBV30,-,-,CAWSVLRETQYF,TGTGCCTGGAGTGTACTTCGGGAGACCCAGTACTTC
TRBJ1-4,TRBV19,-,-,CASRTATNEKLFF,TGTGCCAGTCGGACTGCAACTAATGAAAAACTGTTTTTT
TRBJ1-1,TRBV10-3,-,few,CAISEGARRSAVNQAFF,TGTGCCATCAGTGAGGGGGCGCGGAGAAGTGCTGTGAACCAAGCTTTCTTT
TRBJ1-1,TRBV7-2,TRBD1,-,CASSRDSLNTEAFF,TGTGCCAGCAGCAGGGACAGCCTGAACACTGAAGCTTTCTTT
TRBJ2-1,TRBV7-9,TRBD1,-,CASSSQGASYNEQFF,TGTGCCAGCAGCTCCCAGGGGGCTTCCTACAATGAGCAGTTCTTC
TRBJ1-2,TRBV25-1,TRBD1,-,CASSEWGQGAYGYTF,TGTGCCAGCAGTGAATGGGGGCAGGGGGCCTATGGCTACACCTTC
TRBJ2-7,TRBV2,TRBD1,-,CASSEVAGFGDRVPYEQYF,TGTGCCAGCAGTGAAGTCGCAGGCTTTGGGGACAGGGTACCCTACGAGCAGTACTTC
TRBJ1-1,TRBV11-2,-,-,CASSPPLSRNTEAFF,TGTGCCAGCAGCCCGCCTCTAAGTCGGAACACTGAAGCTTTCTTT
TRBJ1-2,TRBV6-5,-,-,CASRTGGSGNYGYTF,TGTGCCAGCAGGACCGGGGGTTCGGGAAACTATGGCTACACCTTC
TRBJ1-3,TRBV11-2,-,few,CASSALTGRTLGNTIYF,TGTGCCAGCAGCGCGCTGACAGGCCGGACTTTGGGAAACACCATATATTTT
TRBJ2-3,TRBV29-1,-,-,CSVEGATSSTDTQYF,TGCAGCGTTGAGGGCGCAACATCGAGCACAGATACGCAGTATTTT